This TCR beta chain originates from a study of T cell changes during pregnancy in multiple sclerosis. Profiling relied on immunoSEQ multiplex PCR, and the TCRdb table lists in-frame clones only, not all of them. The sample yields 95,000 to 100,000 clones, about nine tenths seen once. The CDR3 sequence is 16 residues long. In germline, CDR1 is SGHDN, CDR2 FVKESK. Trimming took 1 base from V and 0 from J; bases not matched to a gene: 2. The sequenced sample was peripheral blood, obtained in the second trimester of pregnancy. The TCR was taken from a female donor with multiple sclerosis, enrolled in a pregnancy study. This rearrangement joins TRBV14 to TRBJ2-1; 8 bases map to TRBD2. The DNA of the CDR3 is TGTGCCAGCAGCCAAGGGACTAGCTACTCCTACAATGAGCAGTTCTTC. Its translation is CASSQGTSYSYNEQFF.